The clone carrying this TCR beta chain was seen a handful of times. No antigen is known for it. Individual cDNA molecules received unique molecular identifiers during library preparation. TCRdb fed the 5' RACE reads into MiXCR, producing one record per CDR3 protein. The sample lists tens of thousands of distinct CDR3 sequences, approximately 6.1% occurring once. This CDR3 region has 16 residues. Germline-derived CDR1 and CDR2 are MGHRA and YSYEKL. V lost 4 bases to trimming and J lost 7 bases; unmatched junction nucleotides: 11. This sample is drawn from a study of early T cells in non-severe SARS-CoV-2 infection. The wider study: Sequencing targeted bulk RNA from unsorted whole blood, leaving chains unpaired.

Study conclusions and caveats: The matching step, a VDJdb search, favored anti-spike CD8 responses and missed private and CD4 specificities.

The source is an adult who was a healthcare worker with PCR-confirmed SARS-CoV-2 infection or an uninfected control (not recorded which). The rearrangement uses TRBV4-1 and TRBJ2-1; 9 nucleotides line up with TRBD2. The material was whole blood, obtained at baseline. CDR3 in amino acids: CASSPLAGVPANEQFF. CDR3 sequence (DNA): TGCGCCAGCAGCCCCTTAGCGGGAGTCCCGGCTAATGAGCAGTTCTTC.